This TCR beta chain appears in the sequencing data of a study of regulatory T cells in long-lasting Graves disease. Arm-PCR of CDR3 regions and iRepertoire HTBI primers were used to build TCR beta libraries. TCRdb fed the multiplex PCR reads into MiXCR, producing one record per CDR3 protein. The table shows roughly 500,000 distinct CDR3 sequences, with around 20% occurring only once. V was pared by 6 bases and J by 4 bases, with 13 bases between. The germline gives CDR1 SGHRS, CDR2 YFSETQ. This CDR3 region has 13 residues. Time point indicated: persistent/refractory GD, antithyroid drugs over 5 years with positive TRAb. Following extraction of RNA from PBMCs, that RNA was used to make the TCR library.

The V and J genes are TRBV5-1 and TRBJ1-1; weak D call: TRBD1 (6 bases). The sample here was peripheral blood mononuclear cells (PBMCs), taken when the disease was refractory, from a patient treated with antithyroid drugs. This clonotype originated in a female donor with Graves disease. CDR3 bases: TGCGCCAGCACATCAAGGGGGGCCACTGAAGCTTTCTTT. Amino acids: CASTSRGATEAFF. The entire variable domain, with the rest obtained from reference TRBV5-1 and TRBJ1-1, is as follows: KAGVTQTPRYLIKTRGQQVTLSCSPISGHRSVSWYQQTPGQGLQFLFEYFSETQRNKGNFPGRFSGRQFSNSRSEMNVSTLELGDSALYLCASTSRGATEAFFGQGTRLTVV.